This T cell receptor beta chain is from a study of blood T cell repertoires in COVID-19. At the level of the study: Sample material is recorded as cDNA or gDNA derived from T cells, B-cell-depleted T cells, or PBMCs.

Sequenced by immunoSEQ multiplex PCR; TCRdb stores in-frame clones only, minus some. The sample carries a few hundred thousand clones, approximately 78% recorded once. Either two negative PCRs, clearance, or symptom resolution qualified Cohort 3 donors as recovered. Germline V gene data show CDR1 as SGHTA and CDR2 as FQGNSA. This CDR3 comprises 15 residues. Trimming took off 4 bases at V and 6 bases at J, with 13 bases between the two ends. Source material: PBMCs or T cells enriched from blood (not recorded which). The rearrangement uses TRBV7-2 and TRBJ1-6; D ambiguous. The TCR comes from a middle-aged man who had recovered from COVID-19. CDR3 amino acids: CASSWETVGNSPLHF. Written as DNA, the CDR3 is TGTGCCAGCAGCTGGGAGACGGTCGGTAATTCACCCCTCCACTTT.